A selection of T cell receptor beta chains follows, all from one sample in a study of identifying expanded T cells in peripheral blood. Clones were read by immunoSEQ multiplex PCR, and TCRdb kept only the in-frame ones, dropping some. The table records some 65,000 clones, about 83% of them present only once. What was sequenced was blood. Source of these receptors: a person aged 18 to 70 in good health. The CDR3 runs from the conserved cysteine through the conserved F or W. A D gene is named only where the DNA matches it firmly. Clone size is stated in some rows and not others, as once, few, many or a class when expanded.

D gene	clone size	J gene	V gene	CDR3 protein	CDR3 DNA
.	once	TRBJ2-1	TRBV4-1	CASSQVGSAYNEQFF	TGCGCCAGCAGCCAAGTTGGGTCGGCCTACAATGAGCAGTTCTTC
.	once	TRBJ1-2	TRBV11-2	CASSPLRATNYGYTF	TGTGCCAGCAGTCCCTTGAGGGCGACAAACTATGGCTACACCTTC
.	.	TRBJ2-3	TRBV5-4	CASSPSGVSDTQYF	TGTGCCAGCAGCCCTTCGGGGGTATCAGATACGCAGTATTTT
TRBD1	.	TRBJ2-7	TRBV5-1	CASSLRGQGDEQYF	TGCGCCAGCAGCTTGAGAGGACAGGGTGACGAGCAGTACTTC
.	.	TRBJ1-1	TRBV5-1	CASSLNAQGFTEAFF	TGCGCCAGCAGCTTGAATGCACAGGGCTTCACTGAAGCTTTCTTT
.	.	TRBJ2-6	TRBV6-5	CASSKPTGGGVLTF	TGTGCCAGCAGTAAACCCACAGGGGGGGGCGTCCTGACTTTC
.	.	TRBJ1-1	TRBV6-5	CASSYQGNTEAFF	TGTGCCAGCAGTTACCAGGGGAACACTGAAGCTTTCTTT
.	.	TRBJ2-5	TRBV15	CATSRDRASSQETQYF	TGTGCCACCAGCAGAGACCGAGCGAGCAGCCAAGAGACCCAGTACTTC
TRBD2	.	TRBJ2-5	TRBV7-9	CASSLGSGSIEKETQYF	TGTGCCAGCAGCTTGGGTAGCGGGAGTATCGAGAAAGAGACCCAGTACTTC
.	.	TRBJ1-6	TRBV10-3	CAISERGASYNSPLHF	TGTGCCATCAGTGAGCGGGGGGCCTCCTATAATTCACCCCTCCACTTT
.	.	TRBJ1-1	TRBV7-8	CASSLAQTAAEAFF	TGTGCCAGCAGCTTAGCCCAGACAGCGGCTGAAGCTTTCTTT
.	.	TRBJ2-2	TRBV19	CASSVTANTGELFF	TGTGCCAGTAGCGTTACAGCGAACACCGGGGAGCTGTTTTTT
.	.	TRBJ2-7	TRBV19	CASSMDGSGTYEQYF	TGTGCCAGTAGTATGGATGGCTCGGGCACCTACGAGCAGTACTTC
TRBD2	.	TRBJ2-3	TRBV10-1	CASSESLAGTQYF	TGCGCCAGCAGTGAGTCCCTAGCGGGGACGCAGTATTTT
TRBD2	once	TRBJ2-1	TRBV15	CATSRDGTSDGEIYYNEQFF	TGTGCCACCAGCAGAGATGGGACTAGCGACGGAGAAATTTACTACAATGAGCAGTTCTTC
TRBD2	.	TRBJ2-3	TRBV2	CASSEALLAGGRDTQYF	TGTGCCAGCAGTGAAGCTCTACTAGCGGGGGGCCGAGATACGCAGTATTTT
.	.	TRBJ1-1	TRBV6-4	CASSLAHGGTEAFF	TGTGCCAGCAGTCTCGCACACGGGGGCACTGAAGCTTTCTTT
TRBD2	.	TRBJ2-2	TRBV4-2	CASSQPSGGAPGELFF	TGTGCCAGCAGCCAACCTAGCGGGGGGGCCCCCGGGGAGCTGTTTTTT
TRBD1	.	TRBJ1-4	TRBV5-4	CASSLITGGNEKLFF	TGTGCCAGCAGCTTGATTACAGGGGGTAATGAAAAACTGTTTTTT
TRBD1	few	TRBJ1-2	TRBV2	CASSDSSPRQGFFNYGYTF	TGTGCCAGCAGTGACTCATCCCCGAGACAGGGTTTTTTTAACTATGGCTACACCTTC
.	.	TRBJ1-1	TRBV2	CASSEDKGMNTEAFF	TGTGCCAGCAGTGAAGATAAGGGAATGAACACTGAAGCTTTCTTT
.	.	TRBJ2-1	TRBV14	CASGPGTYNEQFF	TGTGCCAGCGGGCCAGGGACCTACAATGAGCAGTTCTTC
TRBD1	.	TRBJ2-7	TRBV25-1	CASRQGAEQYF	TGTGCCAGCCGACAGGGGGCAGAGCAGTACTTC
.	medium-sized	TRBJ1-6	TRBV5-6	CASSLGLIGSPLHF	TGTGCCAGCAGCTTGGGCTTGATTGGTTCACCCCTCCACTTT
.	.	TRBJ1-3	TRBV9	CASSVASGAGNTIYF	TGTGCCAGCAGCGTAGCTTCGGGGGCTGGAAACACCATATATTTT
TRBD2	.	TRBJ2-3	TRBV7-2	CASSLAVGGASTDTQYF	TGTGCCAGCAGCTTAGCTGTCGGGGGGGCAAGCACAGATACGCAGTATTTT
TRBD2	.	TRBJ2-1	TRBV5-1	CASSFSSGGYNEQFF	TGCGCCAGCAGCTTTTCTAGCGGGGGGTATAATGAGCAGTTCTTC
.	.	TRBJ2-7	TRBV2	CASSPGTLSYEQYF	TGTGCCAGCAGTCCCGGGACACTCTCCTACGAGCAGTACTTC
TRBD2	.	TRBJ2-3	TRBV5-1	CASSFGLAGGPSTDTQYF	TGCGCCAGCAGTTTCGGACTAGCGGGGGGGCCGAGCACAGATACGCAGTATTTT
TRBD1	.	TRBJ1-6	TRBV2	CASSRQGLGSPLHF	TGTGCCAGCAGTCGACAGGGTTTGGGTTCACCCCTCCACTTT
.	.	TRBJ2-5	TRBV25-1	CASSEARVRETQYF	TGTGCCAGCAGTGAGGCCAGGGTTCGAGAGACCCAGTACTTC
.	once	TRBJ1-2	TRBV30	CAWSPIGMNNYGYTF	TGTGCCTGGAGCCCTATCGGGATGAACAACTATGGCTACACCTTC
.	.	TRBJ1-3	TRBV30	CAWSYGNTIYF	TGTGCCTGGAGCTATGGAAACACCATATATTTT
TRBD2	few	TRBJ2-3	TRBV10-3	CAIRSGLAGASTDTQYF	TGTGCCATCAGGAGCGGACTAGCGGGAGCCAGCACAGATACGCAGTATTTT
.	.	TRBJ1-2	TRBV6-5	CASRLRRVENYGYTF	TGTGCCAGCAGACTACGGAGGGTAGAAAACTATGGCTACACCTTC
.	.	TRBJ1-4	TRBV5-1	CASSRRGGDEKLFF	TGCGCCAGCAGCCGCCGAGGGGGGGATGAAAAACTGTTTTTT
.	.	TRBJ2-5	TRBV14	CASSHDWGPRTQYF	TGTGCCAGCAGCCACGATTGGGGACCCAGGACCCAGTACTTC
.	.	TRBJ1-3	TRBV20-1	CSADSGNTIYF	TGCAGTGCTGACTCTGGAAACACCATATATTTT
TRBD1	.	TRBJ2-3	TRBV6-4	CASSHGQGTDTQYF	TGTGCCAGCAGTCACGGACAGGGAACAGATACGCAGTATTTT
.	.	TRBJ2-7	TRBV10-1	CASRMKIGGPYEQYF	TGCGCCAGCAGGATGAAGATAGGGGGGCCATACGAGCAGTACTTC
.	.	TRBJ2-3	TRBV5-8	CASTQLDTQYF	TGTGCCAGCACCCAATTGGATACGCAGTATTTT
.	few	TRBJ2-3	TRBV5-1	CASSRQGSTDTQYF	TGCGCCAGCAGCCGGCAGGGGAGCACAGATACGCAGTATTTT
.	.	TRBJ1-3	TRBV11-3	CASSLDRRGAGNTIYF	TGTGCCAGCAGCTTAGATCGCCGAGGAGCGGGAAACACCATATATTTT
.	.	TRBJ2-7	TRBV6-6	CASSATSSSYEQYF	TGTGCCAGCAGTGCGACATCGAGCTCCTACGAGCAGTACTTC
TRBD1	.	TRBJ1-1	TRBV10-1	CASSYARDRGLTEAFF	TGCGCCAGCAGTTACGCCCGGGACAGGGGGCTCACTGAAGCTTTCTTT
TRBD1	once	TRBJ1-1	TRBV19	CASTIQGVVNTEAFF	TGTGCCAGTACCATACAGGGGGTTGTGAACACTGAAGCTTTCTTT
TRBD1	.	TRBJ2-7	TRBV5-1	CASSPTGQGAHEQYF	TGCGCCAGCAGCCCTACGGGACAGGGGGCCCACGAGCAGTACTTC
TRBD2	.	TRBJ2-1	TRBV11-2	CASSTTSGGKEQFF	TGTGCCAGCAGTACGACTAGCGGGGGGAAAGAGCAGTTCTTC
TRBD2	.	TRBJ2-3	TRBV19	CASSISGGATPQYF	TGTGCCAGTAGTATTAGCGGGGGGGCGACTCCGCAGTATTTT
TRBD1	.	TRBJ1-5	TRBV6-1	CASRVSGGEGQPQHF	TGTGCCAGCAGGGTGTCAGGGGGGGAAGGGCAGCCCCAGCATTTT
.	.	TRBJ2-1	TRBV9	CASSVYPVRGEQFF	TGTGCCAGCAGCGTCTACCCTGTGCGGGGAGAGCAGTTCTTC
.	.	TRBJ2-7	TRBV10-1	CASSERYEQYF	TGCGCCAGCAGCGAGAGATACGAGCAGTACTTC
.	.	TRBJ1-2	TRBV9	CASRGASTNYGYTF	TGTGCCAGCCGCGGGGCGTCTACTAACTATGGCTACACCTTC
.	.	TRBJ1-2	TRBV5-5	CASSSGRVDYGYTF	TGTGCCAGCAGCTCCGGCAGGGTGGACTATGGCTACACCTTC
.	once	TRBJ2-1	TRBV4-1	CASSQTERQRDNEQFF	TGCGCCAGCAGCCAAACAGAGAGACAGCGAGACAATGAGCAGTTCTTC
.	.	TRBJ2-3	TRBV7-9	CASSLGLSTDTQYF	TGTGCCAGCAGCTTAGGACTGAGCACAGATACGCAGTATTTT
.	.	TRBJ1-3	TRBV19	CASSFGRTTGVSIYF	TGTGCCAGTAGTTTCGGACGGACGACTGGGGTGTCCATATATTTT
.	once	TRBJ2-6	TRBV19	CASSRRATGANVLTF	TGTGCCAGTAGTAGGAGGGCAACCGGGGCCAACGTCCTGACTTTC
TRBD2	.	TRBJ2-5	TRBV7-8	CASSLGQRGGETQYF	TGTGCCAGCAGCTTAGGCCAGCGGGGGGGAGAGACCCAGTACTTC